This T cell receptor beta chain originates from a study of CD8 T cells in seronegative destructive rheumatoid arthritis (dated by TCRdb to 2020 to 2022). Looking at the study overall: At the time of sampling, biological drugs were being given to most of the eight CND-RA patients. Peripheral CD8+ TCRbeta repertoires of CCP-negative destructive rheumatoid arthritis (CND-RA) patients were compared with newly diagnosed seropositive RA, seronegative RA and healthy controls. The seropositive RA, seronegative RA and healthy control comparison cohorts were taken from a previously published TCRbeta dataset and were not newly sequenced. General study outcomes and caveats: Across the 100,000 or so clonotypes tested, no public clonotype enrichment remained significant after Benjamini-Hochberg correction. The small size of the CND-RA cohort was acknowledged as a study limitation. CND-RA patients appeared to carry a distinct set of enriched public clonotypes, which the authors read as support for a separate disease subset. Compared with controls and other RA subtypes, CND-RA repertoires contained more CMV-reactive and fewer influenza A-reactive CD8+ TCRbeta sequences. Because no diagnostic samples were available, the TCR repertoire differences may partly reflect poor disease control over the years rather than being present at onset. After adjusting for age, CND-RA patients appeared to have less diverse, more clonal CD8+ TCRbeta repertoires than other RA subtypes.

Via the germline V gene (reference sequence), CDR1 is SEHNR and CDR2 FQNEAQ. The CDR3 contains 14 residues, cysteine and phenylalanine counted. The retained sequence is limited to the CDR3, 42 bases, with the frame set at the first base. V loses 5 bases at its end and J loses 6 bases; junction bases beyond the gene matches: 7. This clone appeared a single time. The antigen it recognizes is unknown. Per-base quality was not reported, and no clone a single base away is much larger than it. The CND-RA patients tested negative on the clinical CCP2 antibody test, and joint destruction in these patients kept progressing despite active therapy. Every CND-RA patient showed typical joint destruction in the wrists and ankles and had failed conventional anti-rheumatic therapy. Sampling of CND-RA patients was performed not at diagnosis but after long disease histories, which spanned decades in several cases. About 50 millilitres of EDTA-anticoagulated peripheral blood were drawn from each patient. Density gradient separation with Ficoll-Paque PLUS was used to isolate peripheral blood mononuclear cells. AutoMACS magnetic bead positive selection was used to isolate CD8+ cells from fresh or cryopreserved PBMCs, and purity was verified by flow cytometry. Nucleospin Tissue or Tissue XS kits were used to extract genomic DNA, which was then quantified on a Qubit 2.0 fluorometer.

Genomic DNA from CD8+ cells was used for TCRbeta sequencing, which was performed according to the manufacturer's instructions. The immunoSEQ assay was used for TCRbeta sequencing, which was carried out at a genomics technology centre in Finland. In the source study's methods: Clonotype tables from the immunoSEQ preprocessing pipeline were converted to VDJtools format, and non-productive clonotypes were removed. Samples with fewer than 10,000 reads were excluded, the remaining samples were subsampled to 10,000 reads, and most of the eight CND-RA samples were retained. Shannon-Wiener, Simpson and clonality indices were calculated with the VDJtools CalcDiversityStats function on data subsampled to 10,000 reads. To infer antigen specificity, non-singleton TCRbeta clonotypes were hard-matched against VDJdb, with no mismatches permitted. Clusters with potentially shared antigen targets were formed by grouping CDR3 sequences that differed by one amino acid (Hamming distance 1). After each group was resampled to six samples, one-sided Fisher's exact tests checked public clonotypes for group enrichment, with the whole procedure repeated ten times. TCRdb re-hosts the immuneACCESS table, in-frame sequences only. Its copies lack some clones; in the studies checked, an unresolved V gene accounts for under half of them, and the cause for the rest is not known. V and J calls and clone size are those listed in that table; D and trimming were worked out from the DNA. The sample data list under 15,000 clones, and around four fifths of these were observed just once. About 30% of the sample belongs to the ten largest clones.

The sequence was obtained from a woman aged 30-55 years with seronegative destructive rheumatoid arthritis. Rearrangement joined TRBV7-9 to TRBJ2-3; TRBD1 matches 8 bases in the middle. Sample: CD8+ T cells from blood. The CDR3 reads CASSVRTGTDTQYF. The DNA sequence is as follows: TGTGCCAGCAGCGTCCGGACAGGGACCGATACGCAGTATTTT.